Given below is one T cell receptor (beta chain) in context. This clone has just one count. The specificity of this receptor is unknown. No much larger clone is present one base from it, and per-base qualities are unavailable. The same CDR3 is also encoded by other DNA sequences in this sample. These data come from a study of T cell responses to AZD1222 COVID-19 vaccine (TCRdb year 2021). With regard to the full study: A total of over 230 trial participants underwent TCR sequencing, of whom some 210 received two doses of AZD1222 and 26 received two doses of the MenACWY control vaccine. Trial participants were enrolled by age into subgroups of 18-55, 56-69 and 70-plus years, and about 150, 27 and 61 TCR-sequenced participants, respectively, were included in these subgroups. What the research found in general, with its limitations: Conclusions about previously exposed vaccinees are limited, since just a handful of AZD1222 recipients were seropositive for SARS-CoV-2 at baseline. Reportedly, close to half of the unique spike-specific TCRs recognized epitopes lying outside the regions that are mutated in the B.1.351 and B.1.1.7 variants. A significant rise in spike-specific TCR breadth and depth was observed after two AZD1222 doses relative to day 0 and relative to MenACWY recipients. CD4 TCRs associated with the vaccine covered the entire spike protein, and the dominant responses were in regions 160-218 and 743-854. In the small 56-69-year group, the increase in depth fell short of significance, most likely because of low power. Most participants were white British and females outnumbered males, and the authors suggested that clonal diversity may have been underestimated. No day 14 peak-response samples were available, so repertoires were characterized only after the peak T cell response.

The germline ends are 8 bases apart after V is trimmed by 3 bases and J by 0 bases. The CDR3 goes from the cysteine to the phenylalanine over 14 residues. Only the CDR3 region is kept as DNA, spanning 42 bases read in frame from base 1. As encoded in the germline V gene, CDR1 is MNHEY while CDR2 is SVGEGT. Taken with the paper, the label for time point translates to: about 28 days (+/-7) after the second vaccine dose. AZD1222 recipients given second doses at about 4 weeks or at about 12 weeks were pooled, since spike-specific TCR depth and breadth were not found to differ between the two schedules. The vaccinee samples were drawn from two UK trials, COV001 and COV002, one of which was a single-blind randomized controlled phase 2/3 trial testing AZD1222 (ChAdOx1 nCoV-19) in healthy adults. For TCRbeta chain sequencing, PBMC samples were collected from trial participants at day 0 and at day 28 after the second dose.

The CDR3 regions of human TCRbeta chains were analyzed by immunosequencing. For the original study's pipeline: TCRs in the repertoires were matched against a reference library of SARS-CoV-2-specific TCRs that had been generated with the MIRA antigen-specificity platform. Breadth was defined as the fraction of unique TCRs that were SARS-CoV-2-associated, and depth was defined as the fraction of total T cells that were SARS-CoV-2-associated. Each spike-specific TCR was assigned to its reactive spike region and to a CD4 or CD8 class using the MIRA data. Log10-transformed breadth and depth values were compared by one-way ANOVA with Sidak's multiple comparisons tests. Drawn from immuneACCESS, this table holds only the in-frame rearrangements with V and J called that TCRdb kept. Clones are partly lost; checked studies trace under half to an unresolved V gene and leave the rest unexplained. V and J calls and clone size are as listed in that table; D and trimming were resolved from the DNA. The sample contains approximately 270,000 clones, around 92% of them found a single time. The ten largest clonotypes hold roughly 0.51% of the sample.

This receptor was identified in an adult who received the AZD1222 COVID-19 vaccine. The sample in question was peripheral blood, obtained 28 days after the second AZD1222 dose. The chain was built from TRBV6-2 or TRBV6-3 and TRBJ2-5, with no reliable assignment of the D segment. The DNA reads TGTGCCAGCAGTTATGTAAGCGACCAAGAGACCCAGTACTTC. Its protein product is CASSYVSDQETQYF.